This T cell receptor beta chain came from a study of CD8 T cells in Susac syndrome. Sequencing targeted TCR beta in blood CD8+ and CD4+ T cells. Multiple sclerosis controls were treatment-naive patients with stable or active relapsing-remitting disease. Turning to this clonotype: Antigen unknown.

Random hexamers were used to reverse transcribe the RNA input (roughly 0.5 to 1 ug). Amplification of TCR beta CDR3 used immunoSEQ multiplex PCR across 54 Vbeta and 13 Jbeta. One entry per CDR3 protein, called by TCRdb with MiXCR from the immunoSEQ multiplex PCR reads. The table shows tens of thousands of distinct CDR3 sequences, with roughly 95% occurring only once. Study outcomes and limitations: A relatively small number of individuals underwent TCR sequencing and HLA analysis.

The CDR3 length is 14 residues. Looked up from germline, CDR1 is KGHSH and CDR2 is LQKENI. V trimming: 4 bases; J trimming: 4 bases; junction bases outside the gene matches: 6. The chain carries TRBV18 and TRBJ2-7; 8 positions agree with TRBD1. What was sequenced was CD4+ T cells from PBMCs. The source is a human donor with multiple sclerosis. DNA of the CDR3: TGTGCCAGCTCACTCAACAGGGGGAAGTACGAGCAGTACTTC. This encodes CASSLNRGKYEQYF.